This T cell receptor beta chain was found in a study of blood T cell repertoires in COVID-19 (dated by TCRdb to 2020 to 2022). About the study as a whole: The collaborator samples originated in the United States, Italy and Spain and spanned the acute and convalescent phases of COVID-19. The prospective study material was composed of cDNA or gDNA derived from T cells, B-cell-depleted T cells, or PBMCs. Subjects who had been exposed to COVID-19, were actively infected with it, or had recovered from it provided the deeply sampled blood TCRbeta repertoires that made up the dataset. The repertoires were released in a freely available public database meant as a resource for research on the immune response to SARS-CoV-2. Samples came from the ongoing ImmuneRACE study (first 160 participants) plus 1,254 subjects from 6 global collaborators. The sample metadata nearly always contained a de-identified subject ID, COVID-19 status, age in years and sex. Where HLA class I and class II types were available, the types were taken from metadata supplied by the sample provider, not from assay-based typing. What the work shows at the level of the full study, not this receptor alone: The quantity of clinical and demographic metadata differed by source and by participant and was supplied without curation.

The table lists this clone with a count of one. The specificity of this receptor is unknown. Nothing much larger sits one base from this clone, and base qualities are not available. TCRbeta CDR3 regions were amplified from genomic DNA using the immunoSEQ Assay, a bias-controlled multiplex PCR. Per the original workflow: The number of nucleated cells in each sample was estimated by amplification of reference gene primers within the assay. To quantify the absolute abundance of each unique TCRbeta CDR3 rearrangement, sequence reads were collapsed and filtered. Productive Simpson clonality was computed per sample as the square root of Simpson's diversity index over productive rearrangements. As stored in TCRdb, this immuneACCESS dataset retains in-frame rearrangements with V and J assigned. A fraction of the clones does not appear; measured against another copy, unresolved V genes explain less than half of the discrepancy, and the remainder lacks a known reason. The V and J calls and the clone size are those of that table, but D and trimming were determined from the DNA. In this sample the table shows about 270,000 clones, roughly 84% of which occur a single time. Around 2.9% of the sample rests with the top ten.

Each collaborating institution followed its own protocols to collect whole blood in K2EDTA tubes. Collaborator samples were shipped for TCRbeta analysis as frozen whole blood, isolated PBMCs, or DNA extracted from either sample type. From V the trimming removes 6 bases and from J it removes 3 bases, while the gene matches leave 7 bases of the junction unaccounted for. Its CDR3 holds 15 amino acids, cysteine through phenylalanine. Just the 45-base CDR3 DNA is kept, in frame starting at base 1. The germline V gene gives CDR1 as MRHNA and CDR2 as SNTAGT. The receptor comes from a woman younger than 35 with acute or convalescent COVID-19. The sequence links TRBV6-4 to TRBJ2-1; TRBD1 fits 8 bases in the junction. The sequenced material came from peripheral blood. The encoded CDR3 is CASRQTGAHYNEQFF. The base sequence is TGTGCCAGCAGACAGACAGGGGCCCACTACAATGAGCAGTTCTTC.